Below, 9 T cell receptor beta chains from the same sample are listed, as sequenced in a study of T cell responses to AZD1222 COVID-19 vaccine. Only in-frame clones appear in the TCRdb table, and some are missing; sequencing was by immunoSEQ multiplex PCR. This sample yields about 83,000 clones, of which 80% to 90% are seen a single time; roughly 3.2% belongs to the top ten. Sequencing used peripheral blood, obtained 28 days after the second AZD1222 dose. The receptor source for this set is an adult who received the AZD1222 COVID-19 vaccine.

This rearrangement joins TRBV5-1 to TRBJ2-1; D gene uncertain. The CDR3 runs to 15 residues. V lost 1 base and J lost 3, with 11 bases in between. CDR1 and CDR2 from the germline V gene are SGHRS and YFSETQ. CDR3 sequence: CASSLLGSSYNEQFF. The CDR3 DNA is TGCGCCAGCAGCTTGTTGGGTTCCAGCTACAATGAGCAGTTCTTC. Together with reference TRBV5-1 and TRBJ2-1, the CDR3 gives the full variable domain: KAGVTQTPRYLIKTRGQQVTLSCSPISGHRSVSWYQQTPGQGLQFLFEYFSETQRNKGNFPGRFSGRQFSNSRSEMNVSTLELGDSALYLCASSLLGSSYNEQFFGPGTRLTVL.

The rearrangement joins TRBV16 to TRBJ1-2; TRBD1 matches 8 bases. The CDR3 extends over 15 amino acids. The trim removed 3 bases at V and 5 bases at J, leaving 8 bases unmatched. The germline V gene encodes CDR1 KGHSY and CDR2 FQNENV. The chain's CDR3 is CASSHSDRVGYGYTF. CDR3 DNA: TGTGCCAGCAGCCATTCGGACAGGGTGGGATATGGCTACACCTTC.

The CDR3: CSAGTEEKLFF. DNA for the CDR3: TGCAGTGCTGGGACAGAAGAAAAACTGTTTTTT. The chain carries TRBV20-1 and TRBJ1-4; the match to TRBD1 covers 7 bases. V was pared by 5 bases and J by 8 bases, with 2 bases of the junction left unmatched. Germline lookup yields CDR1 DFQATT and CDR2 SNEGSKA (reference sequence). The CDR3 has 11 residues.

This clone was observed a single time. The rearrangement uses TRBV7-2 and TRBJ2-3; D uncertain. Trimming shortened V by 8 bases and J by 1 base, and 13 bases separated the two germline ends. This CDR3 region has 14 residues. Per the germline V gene, CDR1 is SGHTA and CDR2 is FQGNSA. The CDR3 region is CASHFHAGTDTQYF. Here the CDR3 DNA reads TGTGCCAGCCATTTTCACGCAGGCACAGATACGCAGTATTTT.

V is TRBV5-1 and J is TRBJ1-1, with D possibly TRBD1 on 6 matching bases. The CDR3 spans 16 residues. Germline V gives CDR1 SGHRS, CDR2 YFSETQ. With 4 bases removed from V and 4 bases from J, the gap between germline ends came to 20 bases. For the CDR3, the DNA is TGCGCCAGCAGCACCTCCGGGACACTCCAAACCACTGAAGCTTTCTTT. This codes for CASSTSGTLQTTEAFF.

The J gene is TRBJ2-2, the V gene TRBV5-1; 8 bases align to TRBD1. CDR3 length: 15 amino acids. CDR1 is SGHRS, CDR2 YFSETQ, per germline. After removal of 2 bases from V and 2 bases from J, the junction contained 2 bases not matched to a gene. The CDR3 bases are TGCGCCAGCAGCTTTGGACAGGGTAACACCGGGGAGCTGTTTTTT. This sequence encodes CASSFGQGNTGELFF.

V gene TRBV5-4 combines with J gene TRBJ1-2, with 7 bases identical to TRBD1. The germline CDR1 and CDR2 sequences are SGHNT and YYREEE (reference sequence). The CDR3 is 14 amino acids. V trimming: 3 bases; J trimming: 5 bases; junction bases outside the gene matches: 7. The CDR3: CASSSGQEPYGYTF. The CDR3 DNA is TGTGCCAGCAGCTCCGGACAGGAACCATATGGCTACACCTTC.

This chain links TRBV6-6 with TRBJ2-5, with D tentatively TRBD1 or TRBD2 (7 bases each). The CDR3 length is 15 residues. The V and J ends lost 7 bases and 2 bases respectively, with 17 bases between them. Per germline, CDR1 MNHNY and CDR2 SVGAGI (reference sequence). CDR3 DNA: TGTGCCAGCACTCCCGGGACAGCGGGACAAGAGACCCAGTACTTC. Protein sequence: CASTPGTAGQETQYF.

This clone has only a few counts. This chain uses TRBV19 with TRBJ1-6; 7 bases agree with TRBD1. This CDR3 has 13 residues. Germline V CDR1 and CDR2: LNHDA, SQIVND (reference sequence). Trimming took 8 bases from V and 7 from J; bases not matched to a gene: 5. The chain's CDR3 is CASAPGQNSPLHF. The CDR3 nucleotides read TGTGCCAGTGCTCCGGGACAGAATTCACCCCTCCACTTT.